This T cell receptor beta chain was found in a study of T cell responses to AZD1222 COVID-19 vaccine. CDR3 length: 12 residues. Germline CDR1 reads SGHAT; CDR2 reads FQNNGV. The method was immunoSEQ multiplex PCR; TCRdb's version includes in-frame clones alone and lacks a portion of them. The sample contains approximately 150,000 clones, 85% to 95% of which appear only once. Worth noting for this clone: Relative to the germline gene, one junction end is altered; a read error may explain this.

The starting material was peripheral blood, obtained on day 0 of AZD1222 vaccination. The J gene is TRBJ2-5, the V gene TRBV11-2; D is possibly TRBD2 (6 bases). This TCR was sampled from an adult in good health. The DNA for the CDR3 is TGTGCCAGCAGGTTAGGGGCGGGGTTCCAGTACTTC. Translating gives CASRLGAGFQYF.